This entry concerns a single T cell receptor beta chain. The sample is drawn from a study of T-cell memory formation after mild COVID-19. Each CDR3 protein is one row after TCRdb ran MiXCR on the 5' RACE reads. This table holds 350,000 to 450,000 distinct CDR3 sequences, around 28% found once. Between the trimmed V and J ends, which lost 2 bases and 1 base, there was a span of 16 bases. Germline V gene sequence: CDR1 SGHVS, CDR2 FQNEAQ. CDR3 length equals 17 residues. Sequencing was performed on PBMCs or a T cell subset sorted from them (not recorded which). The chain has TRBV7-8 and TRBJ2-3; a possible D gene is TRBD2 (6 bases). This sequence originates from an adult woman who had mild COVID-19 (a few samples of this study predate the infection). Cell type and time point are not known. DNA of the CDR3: TGTGCCAGCAGCTTAACGTCCCTCGGGGAGGGCACAGATACGCAGTATTTT. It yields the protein CASSLTSLGEGTDTQYF.